What follows describes a single T cell receptor beta chain. CDR1 is LNHDA, CDR2 SQIVND, per germline (reference sequence). The J segment lost 6 bases and the V segment lost 4 bases, leaving 11 bases of the junction unmatched. This CDR3 region has 18 residues. Clones were sequenced by immunoSEQ multiplex PCR, and TCRdb holds only the in-frame ones, with some missing. This sample has just over 90,000 clones, with 86% found just once. This specimen belongs to a study of blood T cell repertoires in COVID-19. This TCR derives from an elderly woman with acute or convalescent COVID-19. The sequenced material came from peripheral blood. The chain has TRBV19 and TRBJ2-2, with TRBD2 matching over 13 bases. As DNA, the CDR3 is TGTGCCAGTAGTACTACTAGCGGGGGGGCCATTTTTGCCGGGGAGCTGTTTTTT. It specifies CASSTTSGGAIFAGELFF.